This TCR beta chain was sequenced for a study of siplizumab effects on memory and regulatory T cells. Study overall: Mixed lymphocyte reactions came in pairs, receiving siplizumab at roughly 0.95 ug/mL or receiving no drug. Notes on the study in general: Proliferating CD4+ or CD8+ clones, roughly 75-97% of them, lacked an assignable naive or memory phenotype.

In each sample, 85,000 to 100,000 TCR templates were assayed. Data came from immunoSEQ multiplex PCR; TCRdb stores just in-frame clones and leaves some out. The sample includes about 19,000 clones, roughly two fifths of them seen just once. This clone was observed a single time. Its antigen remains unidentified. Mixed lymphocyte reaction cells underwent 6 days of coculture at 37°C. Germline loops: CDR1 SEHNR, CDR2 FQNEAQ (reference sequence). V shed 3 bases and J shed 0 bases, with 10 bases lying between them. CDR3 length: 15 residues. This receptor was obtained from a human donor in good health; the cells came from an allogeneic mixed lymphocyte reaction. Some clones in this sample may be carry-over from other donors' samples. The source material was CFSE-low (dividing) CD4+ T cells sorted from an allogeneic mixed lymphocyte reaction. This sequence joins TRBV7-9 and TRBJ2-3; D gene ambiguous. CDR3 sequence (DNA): TGTGCCAGCAGCTTTTTTGGCGGTAGCACAGATACGCAGTATTTT. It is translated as CASSFFGGSTDTQYF.